This T cell receptor beta chain was recovered during a study of cytomegalovirus exposure and HLA in healthy donors. Profiled with immunoSEQ multiplex PCR; TCRdb holds only in-frame clones, not every one. This sample has fewer than 130,000 clones; over 75% occur once, and the top ten carry 1.4%. The clonotype originates from a woman in her twenties or thirties in good health and CMV-seropositive. Source material: PBMCs.

The DNA for the CDR3 is TGTGCCAGCAGTGGGGGGGGGTTCATGAACACTGAAGCTTTCTTT. Translating it yields CASSGGGFMNTEAFF. The genes are TRBV2 and TRBJ1-1; TRBD1 might be the D (5 bases). The CDR3 consists of 15 residues. The V end lost 4 bases, the J end lost 0 bases, and 12 bases lay between the germline ends. Germline CDR1 reads SNHLY; CDR2 reads FYNNEI. Full variable domain (outside the CDR3, taken from reference TRBV2 and TRBJ1-1): EPEVTQTPSHQVTQMGQEVILRCVPISNHLYFYWYRQILGQKVEFLVSFYNNEISEKSEIFDDQFSVERPDGSNFTLKIRSTKLEDSAMYFCASSGGGFMNTEAFFGQGTRLTVV.